The clone carrying this T cell receptor (beta chain) appeared a few times. Its antigen is as yet unknown. This entry comes from a study of cytomegalovirus exposure and HLA in healthy donors. The overall study: A previous analysis identified approximately 120 million unique TCR beta sequences derived from some 170 million T cells. General study points: Accurate predictions that matched the HLA-A and HLA-B alleles of most subjects were reportedly made from TCR beta sequences. There were several of the most significant clusters that appeared linked to common viral pathogens in a later analysis. It was taken for granted in presence/absence analyses that sequencing depth across donors was roughly uniform.

Germline CDR1 and CDR2: SGHRS and YFSETQ. The length of the CDR3 is 14 residues. Germline trimming cut 4 bases from V and 0 bases from J; bases unmatched to any gene: 4. The primer mix had 60 Vbeta and 13 Jbeta primers. The data were produced by immunoSEQ multiplex PCR, yet TCRdb's version contains in-frame clones alone and is incomplete. Among around 86,000 clones listed, about 7.6% were seen once. This rearrangement joins TRBV5-1 to TRBJ2-7; 7 bases fit TRBD1. This sequence originates from a man aged 50 or older in good health and CMV-seronegative. The material sequenced was PBMCs. DNA of the CDR3: TGCGCCAGCAGCCCCCAGGGGGACTCCTACGAGCAGTACTTC. This encodes CASSPQGDSYEQYF.